This TCR beta chain was obtained from a study of T cell repertoires in cytomegalovirus infection. Germline values: CDR1 SGHVS, CDR2 FNYEAQ. This CDR3 comprises 15 residues. V lost 4 bases to trimming and J lost 8 bases, with 18 bases between them. From the reads, TCRdb called clonotypes with MiXCR, one entry per CDR3 protein. The sample lists 400,000 to 600,000 distinct CDR3 sequences, approximately 46% seen once, with around 45% in the top ten. This clonotype showed up just a few times. The antigen remains undetermined. This TCR came from a human donor in good health (CMV status not recorded). Some clones in this sample may be carry-over from other donors' samples. Specimen: cultured PBMCs, collected from culture after CMV antigen stimulation. V gene TRBV7-6 combines with J gene TRBJ1-3, with TRBD1 as a possible D gene (6 bases). CDR3 sequence (DNA): TGTGCCAGCAGCTCCACGTGGGGGCCCCGGGACACCATATATTTT. Encoded protein: CASSSTWGPRDTIYF.